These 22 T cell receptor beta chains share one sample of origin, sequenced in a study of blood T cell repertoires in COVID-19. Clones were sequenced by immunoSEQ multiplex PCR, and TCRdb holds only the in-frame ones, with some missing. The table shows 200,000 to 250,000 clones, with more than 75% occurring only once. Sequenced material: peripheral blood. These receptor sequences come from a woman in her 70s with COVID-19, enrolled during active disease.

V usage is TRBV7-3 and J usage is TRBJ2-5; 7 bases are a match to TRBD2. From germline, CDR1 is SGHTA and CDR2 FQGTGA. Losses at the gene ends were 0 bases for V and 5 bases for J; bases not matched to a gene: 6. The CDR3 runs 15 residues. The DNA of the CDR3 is TGTGCCAGCAGCTTAACTAGCGGGCCAGGCGAGACCCAGTACTTC. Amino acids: CASSLTSGPGETQYF. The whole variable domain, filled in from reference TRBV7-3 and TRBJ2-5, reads GAGVSQTPSNKVTEKGKYVELRCDPISGHTALYWYRQSLGQGPEFLIYFQGTGAADDSGLPNDRFFAVRPEGSVSTLKIQRTERGDSAVYLCASSLTSGPGETQYFGPGTRLLVL.

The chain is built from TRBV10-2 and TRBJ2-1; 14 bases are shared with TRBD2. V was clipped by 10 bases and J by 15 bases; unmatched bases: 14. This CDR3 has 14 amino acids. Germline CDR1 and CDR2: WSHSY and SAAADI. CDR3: CATSLGLAGAPAFF. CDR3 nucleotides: TGCGCCACCTCCTTGGGACTAGCGGGAGCTCCAGCGTTCTTC.

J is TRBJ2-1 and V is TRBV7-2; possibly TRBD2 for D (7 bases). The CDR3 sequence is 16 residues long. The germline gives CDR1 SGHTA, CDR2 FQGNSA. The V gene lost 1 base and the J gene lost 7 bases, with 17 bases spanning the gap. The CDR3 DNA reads TGTGCCAGCAGCTTAGGAGTAACGGGGGGCCAGAATGAGCAGTTCTTC. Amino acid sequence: CASSLGVTGGQNEQFF.

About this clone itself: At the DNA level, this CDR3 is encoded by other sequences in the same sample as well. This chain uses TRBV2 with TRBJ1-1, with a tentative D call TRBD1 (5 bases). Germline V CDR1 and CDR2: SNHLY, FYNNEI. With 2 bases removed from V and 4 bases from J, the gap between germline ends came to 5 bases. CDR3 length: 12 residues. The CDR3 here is CASSEQGTEAFF. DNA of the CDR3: TGTGCCAGCAGTGAACAGGGCACTGAAGCTTTCTTT.

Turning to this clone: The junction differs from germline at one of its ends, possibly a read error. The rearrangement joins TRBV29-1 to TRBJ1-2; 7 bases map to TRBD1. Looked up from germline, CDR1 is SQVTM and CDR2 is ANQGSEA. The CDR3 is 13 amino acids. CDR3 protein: CSAEEGTVSHYTF. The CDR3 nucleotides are TGCAGCGCTGAAGAAGGGACAGTGTCCCACTACACCTTC. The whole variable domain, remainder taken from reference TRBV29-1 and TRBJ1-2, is SAVISQKPSRDICQRGTSLTIQCQVDSQVTMMFWYRQQPGQSLTLIATANQGSEATYESGFVIDKFPISRPNLTFSTLTVSNMSPEDSSIYLCSAEEGTVSHYTFGSGTRLTVV.

CDR3 amino acids: CASSRGMVWEEQFF. The CDR3, as DNA: TGTGCCAGCAGCAGGGGGATGGTGTGGGAAGAGCAGTTCTTC. The chain combines TRBV9 with TRBJ2-1; D possibly corresponds to TRBD1 (6 bases). Trimming stripped 4 bases from V and 10 bases from J, with 18 bases between. The germline V gene encodes CDR1 SGDLS and CDR2 YYNGEE. CDR3 length equals 14 residues.

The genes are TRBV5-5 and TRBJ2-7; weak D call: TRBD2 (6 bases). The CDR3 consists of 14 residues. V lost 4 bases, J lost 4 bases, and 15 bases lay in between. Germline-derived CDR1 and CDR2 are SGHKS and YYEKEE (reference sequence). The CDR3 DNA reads TGTGCCAGCAGCGGAAAGGGACTGTTGTACGAGCAGTACTTC. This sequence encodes CASSGKGLLYEQYF. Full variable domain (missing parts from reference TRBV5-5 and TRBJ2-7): DAGVTQSPTHLIKTRGQQVTLRCSPISGHKSVSWYQQVLGQGPQFIFQYYEKEERGRGNFPDRFSARQFPNYSSELNVNALLLGDSALYLCASSGKGLLYEQYFGPGTRLTVT.

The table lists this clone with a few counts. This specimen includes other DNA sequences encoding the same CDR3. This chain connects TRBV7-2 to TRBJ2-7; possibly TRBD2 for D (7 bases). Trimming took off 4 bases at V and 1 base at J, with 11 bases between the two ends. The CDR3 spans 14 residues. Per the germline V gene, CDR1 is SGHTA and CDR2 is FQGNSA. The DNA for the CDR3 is TGTGCCAGCAGCTACAGGGAGGGTTCCTACGAGCAGTACTTC. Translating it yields CASSYREGSYEQYF.

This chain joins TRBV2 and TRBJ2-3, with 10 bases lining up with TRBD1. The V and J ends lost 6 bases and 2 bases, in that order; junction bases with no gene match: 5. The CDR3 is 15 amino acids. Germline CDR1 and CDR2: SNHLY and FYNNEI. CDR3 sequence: CASRETGGHTDTQYF. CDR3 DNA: TGTGCCAGCAGGGAGACAGGGGGCCACACAGATACGCAGTATTTT.

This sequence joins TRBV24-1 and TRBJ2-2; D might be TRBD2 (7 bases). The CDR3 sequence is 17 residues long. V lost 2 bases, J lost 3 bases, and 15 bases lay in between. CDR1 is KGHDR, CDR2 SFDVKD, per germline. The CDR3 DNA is TGTGCCACCAGTGATTCCGCCTCGGGGGGCCACACCGGGGAGCTGTTTTTT. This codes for CATSDSASGGHTGELFF.

The CDR3 DNA reads as TGTGCCCTCGGACAGGGTGGATCCTACGAGCAGTACTTC. Its protein product is CALGQGGSYEQYF. This sequence joins TRBV30 and TRBJ2-7; 8 bases line up with TRBD1. V trimming: 8 bases; J trimming: 1 base; junction bases outside the gene matches: 7. Per the germline V gene, CDR1 is GTSNPN and CDR2 is SVGIG (reference sequence). The CDR3 is 13 amino acids.

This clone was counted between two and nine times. The CDR3 is CASSLVQGAYTQYF. The CDR3 DNA is TGTGCCAGCAGCTTAGTACAGGGGGCTTATACGCAGTATTTT. The chain couples TRBV7-2 to TRBJ2-3, with TRBD1 matching over 9 bases. The J segment lost 7 bases and the V segment lost 1 base, leaving 3 bases of the junction unmatched. The germline V gene has CDR1 SGHTA and CDR2 FQGNSA. This CDR3 has 14 residues.

CDR3 residues: CASSLLSSGFSGANVLTF. As DNA, the CDR3 is TGTGCCAGCAGCTTGCTATCTTCAGGGTTCTCTGGGGCCAACGTCCTGACTTTC. J is TRBJ2-6 and V is TRBV7-3; possible D gene TRBD1, 5 bases. V lost 3 bases and J 0 bases, leaving 15 bases between the germline ends. Germline V lookup: CDR1 SGHTA, CDR2 FQGTGA. This CDR3 is built from 18 residues.

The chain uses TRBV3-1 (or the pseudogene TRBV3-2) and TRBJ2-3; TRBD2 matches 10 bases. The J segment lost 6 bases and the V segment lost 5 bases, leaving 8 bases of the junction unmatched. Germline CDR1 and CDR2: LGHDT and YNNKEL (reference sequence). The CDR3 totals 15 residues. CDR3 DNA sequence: TGTGCCAGCAGCAACCTAGCGGGAGTCGGGGATACGCAGTATTTT. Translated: CASSNLAGVGDTQYF.

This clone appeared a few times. The CDR3 DNA is TGCGCCAGCCGACGAGGACTAGCGGGACAGGGCACTGACAATGAGCAGTTCTTC. This encodes CASRRGLAGQGTDNEQFF. The chain combines TRBV5-1 with TRBJ2-1; 12 bases are shared with TRBD2. The CDR3 extends over 18 amino acids. CDR1 is SGHRS and CDR2 is YFSETQ in the germline V gene. With V trimmed by 7 bases and J by 5 bases, 16 bases remained unmatched.

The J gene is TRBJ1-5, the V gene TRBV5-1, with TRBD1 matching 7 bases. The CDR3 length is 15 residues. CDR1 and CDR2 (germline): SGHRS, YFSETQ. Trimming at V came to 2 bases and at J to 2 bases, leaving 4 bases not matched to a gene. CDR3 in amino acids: CASSLQGMGNQPQHF. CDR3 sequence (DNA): TGCGCCAGCAGCTTACAGGGGATGGGCAATCAGCCCCAGCATTTT.

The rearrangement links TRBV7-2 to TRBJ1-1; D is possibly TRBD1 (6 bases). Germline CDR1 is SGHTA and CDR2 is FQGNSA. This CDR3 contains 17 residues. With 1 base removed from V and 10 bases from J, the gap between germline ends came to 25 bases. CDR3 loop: CASSLGGTKGVSLGAFF. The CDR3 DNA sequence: TGTGCCAGCAGCTTAGGGGGGACAAAGGGAGTCAGTCTGGGAGCTTTCTTT.

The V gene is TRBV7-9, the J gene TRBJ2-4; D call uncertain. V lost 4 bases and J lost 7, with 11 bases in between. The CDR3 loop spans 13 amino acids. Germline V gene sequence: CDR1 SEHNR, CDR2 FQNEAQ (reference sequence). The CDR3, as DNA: TGTGCCAGCAGCTCCGAGGCGCGGAACATTCAGTACTTC. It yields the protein CASSSEARNIQYF.

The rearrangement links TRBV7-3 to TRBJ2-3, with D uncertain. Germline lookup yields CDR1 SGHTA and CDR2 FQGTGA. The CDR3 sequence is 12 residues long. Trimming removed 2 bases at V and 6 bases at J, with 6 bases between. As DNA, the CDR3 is TGTGCCAGCAGCTTATCCCGGGATACGCAGTATTTT. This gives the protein CASSLSRDTQYF. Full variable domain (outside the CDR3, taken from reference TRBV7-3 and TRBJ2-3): GAGVSQTPSNKVTEKGKYVELRCDPISGHTALYWYRQSLGQGPEFLIYFQGTGAADDSGLPNDRFFAVRPEGSVSTLKIQRTERGDSAVYLCASSLSRDTQYFGPGTRLTVL.

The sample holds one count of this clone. The CDR3 DNA follows: TGTGCCAGCAGTTACGTGACTAGCGGGAGATATGAGCAGTTCTTC. Translating gives CASSYVTSGRYEQFF. The chain joins TRBV6-2 or TRBV6-3 to TRBJ2-1, with TRBD2 identical over 12 bases. V gave up 2 bases and J gave up 8 bases; unmatched junction bases: 4. Germline loops: CDR1 MNHEY, CDR2 SVGEGT. The CDR3 is 15 amino acids.

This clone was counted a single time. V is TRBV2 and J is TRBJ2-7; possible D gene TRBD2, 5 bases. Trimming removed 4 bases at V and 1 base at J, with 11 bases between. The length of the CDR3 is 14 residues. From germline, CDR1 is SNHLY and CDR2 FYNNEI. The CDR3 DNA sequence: TGTGCCAGCAGTGTATTAAGCGGTTCCTACGAGCAGTACTTC. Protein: CASSVLSGSYEQYF.

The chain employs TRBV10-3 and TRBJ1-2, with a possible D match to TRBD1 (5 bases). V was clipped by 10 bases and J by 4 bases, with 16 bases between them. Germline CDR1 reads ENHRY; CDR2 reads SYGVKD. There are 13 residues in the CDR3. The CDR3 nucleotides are TGTGCCACAAAAGAATCAGGGTCCTATGGCTACACCTTC. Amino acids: CATKESGSYGYTF.